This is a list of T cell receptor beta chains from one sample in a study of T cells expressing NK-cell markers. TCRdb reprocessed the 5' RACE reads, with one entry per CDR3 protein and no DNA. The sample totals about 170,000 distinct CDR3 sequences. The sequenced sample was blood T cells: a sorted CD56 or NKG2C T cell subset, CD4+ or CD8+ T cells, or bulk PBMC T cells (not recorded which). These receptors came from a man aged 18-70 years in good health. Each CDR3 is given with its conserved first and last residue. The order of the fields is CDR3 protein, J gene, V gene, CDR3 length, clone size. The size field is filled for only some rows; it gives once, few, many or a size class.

CASSEKESGELFF TRBJ2-2 TRBV6-1 13 -
CASSLGGGGAGDTQYF TRBJ2-3 TRBV5-4 16 -
CASSVSIQETQYF TRBJ2-5 TRBV25-1 13 medium-sized
CSARNGLASYNEQFF TRBJ2-1 TRBV20-1 15 -
CAIRPDGAEKLFF TRBJ1-4 TRBV7-9 13 -
CSADLTETEAFF TRBJ1-1 TRBV29-1 12 -
CSAILRDRGFYGYTF TRBJ1-2 TRBV20-1 15 -
CASSSLRGEREKLFF TRBJ1-4 TRBV7-9 15 -
CASSLSSGGFGNEQFF TRBJ2-1 TRBV5-1 16 -
CASSPERERGARYNEQFF TRBJ2-1 TRBV11-1 18 -
CAISEVWKDYNEQFF TRBJ2-1 TRBV10-3 15 -
CASSPLNGFNTEAFF TRBJ1-1 TRBV4-1 15 -
CASSPTGGPSTDTQYF TRBJ2-3 TRBV12-3/TRBV12-4 16 -
CASSVRPSGGSEQFF TRBJ2-1 TRBV9 15 -
CASGLSPSGGNKNIQYF TRBJ2-4 TRBV12-5 17 -
CATSNRGKEETQYF TRBJ2-5 TRBV15 14 -
CASKEQGPYNEQFF TRBJ2-1 TRBV12-3/TRBV12-4 14 -
CASSEESSRSYNSPLHF TRBJ1-6 TRBV6-1 17 -
CATSDWSDPDTQYF TRBJ2-3 TRBV24-1 14 -
CASNAGYEQYF TRBJ2-7 TRBV2 11 -
CASSLYRDSNQPQHF TRBJ1-5 TRBV19 15 -
CASSDRPLPYEQYF TRBJ2-7 TRBV27 14 -
CASSPPSDYNEQFF TRBJ2-1 TRBV5-1 14 -
CATRAEAGWANTEAFF TRBJ1-1 TRBV27 16 -
CASSQEVRGNEQFF TRBJ2-1 TRBV4-1 14 -
CASSQDLNRGYEQYF TRBJ2-7 TRBV14 15 -
CASSLAETSSYEQYF TRBJ2-7 TRBV27 15 -
CASRDGETQYF TRBJ2-5 TRBV5-1 11 -
CASSVNGAGELFF TRBJ2-2 TRBV7-3 13 -
CASSHGTSGTDTQYF TRBJ2-3 TRBV2 15 -
CASSQVSLAGGFNEQFF TRBJ2-1 TRBV4-1 17 -
CASRYYRGRIYEQYF TRBJ2-7 TRBV6-5 15 -
CASSPGQATDTQYF TRBJ2-3 TRBV10-2 14 -
CASGLPDRDNEQFF TRBJ2-1 TRBV27 14 -
CASSNRGGYTF TRBJ1-2 TRBV6-2/TRBV6-3 11 -
CASSLPDRNNEQFF TRBJ2-1 TRBV11-1 14 -
CASSIDSAGRVTDTQYF TRBJ2-3 TRBV19 17 -
CASSLRDSGVAQYF TRBJ2-5 TRBV7-9 14 -
CSVRPGQGSYGYTF TRBJ1-2 TRBV29-1 14 -
CASSEARRSNTGELFF TRBJ2-2 TRBV2 16 -
CASSLRVDTEAFF TRBJ1-1 TRBV12-3/TRBV12-4 13 -
CASSPRTSSITETQYF TRBJ2-5 TRBV19 16 -
CASSIDLIPNQPQHF TRBJ1-5 TRBV19 15 -
CASSQFKTGTPTNAGANVLTF TRBJ2-6 TRBV23-1 21 -
CASSLAGTSGDEQYF TRBJ2-7 TRBV11-2 15 -
CASSDNPGTGVDEQFF TRBJ2-1 TRBV6-1 16 -
CASSLNRDPAYEQYF TRBJ2-7 TRBV11-2 15 -
CASSQVSPGNSGNTIYF TRBJ1-3 TRBV3-1 17 -
CASSLGQGAETQYF TRBJ2-5 TRBV27 14 -